This passage covers 20 T cell receptor beta chains from one sample sequenced in a study of glioma-infiltrating T cells. The iRepertoire nested amplicon-rescue multiplex PCR amplified TCR alpha and beta CDR3s from RNA. TCRdb re-derived calls from the multiplex PCR reads in MiXCR, one entry per CDR3 protein. The profile shows approximately 110,000 distinct CDR3 sequences, 20% to 25% of them singletons. The specimen was glioma tissue, nonneoplastic brain tissue, or PBMCs (not recorded which). These receptors were obtained from a human donor with low-grade glioma or glioblastoma, undergoing nonglioma brain surgery, or in good health (not recorded which).

The sample holds many counts of this clonotype. Here the CDR3 reads CSARRDSEGREQYF. The DNA for the CDR3 is TGCAGTGCTAGACGGGACTCAGAAGGGAGAGAGCAGTACTTC. The chain joins TRBV20-1 to TRBJ2-7, with D perhaps matching TRBD2 (6 bases). Germline lookup yields CDR1 DFQATT and CDR2 SNEGSKA (reference sequence). V lost 2 bases and J lost 7, with 18 bases in between. The CDR3 loop spans 14 amino acids.

This clonotype showed up many times. J is TRBJ1-1 and V is TRBV6-1; D unclear. This CDR3 spans 16 amino acids. Trimming removed 1 base from V and 0 bases from J, with 12 bases in between. Germline V CDR1 and CDR2: MNHNS, SASEGT. The CDR3 nucleotides read TGTGCCAGCAGTGAAGGTTTGGGCGCCTTGAACACTGAAGCTTTCTTT. This codes for CASSEGLGALNTEAFF.

Concerning this clonotype itself: Since a much larger clone is just one base distant, this may be a read error. The chain carries TRBV5-1 and TRBJ2-7; 12 bases fit TRBD2. Germline values: CDR1 SGHRS, CDR2 YFSETQ. This CDR3 has 17 amino acids. V was pared by 3 bases and J by 2 bases, with 9 bases of the junction left unmatched. CDR3 amino acids: CASSSGLAGNTTYEQYF. In DNA form, the CDR3 reads TGCGCCAGCAGCTCCGGACTAGCGGGAAATACGACCTACGAGCAGTACTTC.

This clonotype has a count of ten or more. The chain has TRBV24-1 and TRBJ2-4, with D unresolved. Germline V gene lookup returns CDR1 KGHDR and CDR2 SFDVKD. The CDR3 covers 16 residues. Trimming stripped 3 bases from V and 1 base from J, with 12 bases between. Here the CDR3 DNA reads TGTGCCACCAGTGATCCCGTCCGTGATGCCAAAAACATTCAGTACTTC. Amino acid sequence: CATSDPVRDAKNIQYF.

This clonotype was recorded a few times. A much more abundant neighbour one base away suggests this may be a read error. This chain uses TRBV6-2 or TRBV6-3 with TRBJ2-1, with TRBD2 matching 13 bases. The length of the CDR3 is 15 residues. Looked up from germline, CDR1 is MNHEY and CDR2 is SVGEGT. The ends lost 5 bases at V and 8 bases at J; junction bases unmatched: 6. CDR3 in amino acids: CASSRRTSGSYEQFF. CDR3 DNA sequence: TGTGCCAGCAGTCGACGGACTAGCGGGAGTTATGAGCAGTTCTTC.

Details on this clonotype: A single base separates this from a much larger clone, so it may be a read error. The genes are TRBV7-9 and TRBJ2-3; D call uncertain. The CDR3 is 12 amino acids. The V gene lost 1 base and the J gene lost 6 bases, with 5 bases spanning the gap. CDR1 is SEHNR and CDR2 is FQNEAQ in the germline V gene (reference sequence). The CDR3 reads CASSLVQDTQYF. The CDR3 coding sequence is TGTGCCAGCAGCTTAGTCCAGGATACGCAGTATTTT.

This clonotype was seen repeatedly, ten times or more. The rearrangement joins TRBV20-1 to TRBJ1-3; no firm D call. The CDR3 length is 16 residues. V lost 5 bases and J lost 0, with 17 bases in between. Germline-derived CDR1 and CDR2 are DFQATT and SNEGSKA (reference sequence). The chain's CDR3 is CSAARRIDDSGNTIYF. As DNA, the CDR3 is TGCAGTGCTGCGCGAAGAATTGATGACTCTGGAAACACCATATATTTT.

In its sample, this clonotype was seen many times. This chain links TRBV2 with TRBJ1-6; 8 nucleotides align to TRBD1. Germline lookup yields CDR1 SNHLY and CDR2 FYNNEI. V lost 7 bases and J lost 14; bases outside the gene matches: 13. The CDR3 extends over 14 amino acids. The CDR3 nucleotides read TGTGCCAGCACAAGGACAGGGTCAGTAGAAGCCCTCCACTTT. It yields the protein CASTRTGSVEALHF.

Ten or more counts support this clonotype. This chain uses TRBV12-3 or TRBV12-4 with TRBJ2-1, with D tentatively TRBD1 or TRBD2 (5 bases each). The length of the CDR3 is 13 residues. Trimming pared 6 bases from V and 10 bases from J, leaving 16 bases between. The CDR3 bases are TGTGCCAGCAGCTATCCGGGACCCCTAGAGCAGTTCTTC. This translates into CASSYPGPLEQFF.

This clonotype was seen many times. This chain links TRBV12-3 or TRBV12-4 with TRBJ1-1, with D hard to call. The length of the CDR3 is 13 residues. With 7 bases removed from V and 6 bases from J, the gap between germline ends came to 15 bases. The CDR3 nucleotides read TGTGCCAGCACCCTCCGCGGGAGCGCTGAAGCTTTCTTT. It is translated as CASTLRGSAEAFF.

About this clonotype itself: Just one base apart from a much larger clone, this may be a read error. This chain joins TRBV19 and TRBJ1-1, with D perhaps matching TRBD1 (5 bases). Germline lookup yields CDR1 LNHDA and CDR2 SQIVND (reference sequence). The CDR3 consists of 11 residues. This chain's CDR3 is CASSFGTGAFF. CDR3 DNA: TGTGCCAGTAGTTTTGGGACTGGAGCTTTCTTT. The full variable domain, in which reference TRBV19 and TRBJ1-1 provide the parts outside the CDR3, is DGGITQSPKYLFRKEGQNVTLSCEQNLNHDAMYWYRQDPGQGLRLIYYSQIVNDFQKGDIAEGYSVSREKKESFPLTVTSAQKNPTAFYLCASSFGTGAFFGQGTRLTVV.

This clonotype was counted once. A read error may be the cause here, since a much bigger clone is one base away. The chain recombines TRBV28 with TRBJ2-2; D tentatively fits TRBD1 or TRBD2 (5 bases each). The germline V gene has CDR1 MDHEN and CDR2 SYDVKM. The CDR3 spans 17 residues. CDR3 nucleotides: TGTGCCAGCAGTTTTATTTTACAGGCTTTGAACACCGGGAAGCTGTTTTTT. This sequence encodes CASSFILQALNTGKLFF.

On this clonotype itself: The CDR3 ends on some other residue instead of the conserved phenylalanine or tryptophan, so this is likely a read error. The limits of the CDR3 on the DNA are not certain, so only TCRdb's listed CDR3 is given. This chain links TRBV6-2 or TRBV6-3 with TRBJ1-1; the D segment call TRBD1 is taken from the table without a DNA check. With termini counted, the CDR3 has 12 amino acids. Germline-derived CDR1 and CDR2 are MNHEY and SVGEGT. CDR3 sequence: CASSYRGPEDFL.

To note about this clonotype: This may stem from a read error, because a much larger clone lies one nucleotide away. The chain carries TRBV7-9 and TRBJ2-7, with D possibly TRBD1 on 6 matching bases. The CDR3 is made up of 14 amino acids. Germline CDR1 and CDR2: SEHNR and FQNEAQ (reference sequence). The CDR3 spells CSSSLGQPASEQYF. CDR3 in DNA: TGTTCCAGCAGCCTCGGACAGCCTGCAAGCGAGCAGTACTTC.

This clonotype was seen only a few times. This chain joins TRBV7-9 and TRBJ2-1; no clear D gene. The germline V gene has CDR1 SEHNR and CDR2 FQNEAQ (reference sequence). This CDR3 region has 14 residues. Between the trimmed V and J ends, which lost 1 base and 4 bases, there was a span of 8 bases. For the CDR3, the DNA is TGTGCCAGCAGCTTAGATCTGACTTACAATGAGCAGTTCTTC. Its protein is CASSLDLTYNEQFF.

This clonotype appeared a few times. A clone one base away is much larger, so this may be a read error. The rearrangement links TRBV27 to TRBJ2-7, with 12 positions matching TRBD2. CDR1 and CDR2 from the germline V gene are MNHEY and SMNVEV (reference sequence). This CDR3 spans 15 amino acids. CDR3 in amino acids: CSSSRGTSGYYEQYF. DNA for the CDR3: TGTTCCAGCAGCCGCGGGACTAGCGGGTACTACGAGCAGTACTTC.

This clonotype showed up many times. The rearrangement links TRBV12-3 or TRBV12-4 to TRBJ2-7; the match to TRBD1 covers 8 bases. This CDR3 is built from 14 residues. The ends lost 6 bases at V and 2 bases at J; junction bases unmatched: 6. The CDR3 nucleotides are TGTGCCAGCAGCTTCTTGGACAGGGCCTACGAGCAGTACTTC. Translation gives CASSFLDRAYEQYF.

This clonotype was seen at least ten times. J is TRBJ1-5 and V is TRBV7-2; D is unclear. V dropped 5 bases and J dropped 3 bases, with 8 bases sitting between them. Germline V gives CDR1 SGHTA, CDR2 FQGNSA. CDR3 length equals 13 residues. CDR3 protein: CASSDINNQPQHF. The CDR3 nucleotides are TGTGCCAGCAGCGACATAAACAATCAGCCCCAGCATTTT.

The V gene is TRBV2, the J gene TRBJ1-1; weak D call: TRBD1 (6 bases). This CDR3 is built from 14 residues. The V gene's germline CDR1 is SNHLY and CDR2 FYNNEI. V lost 6 bases to trimming and J lost 1 base, with 12 bases between them. The chain's CDR3 is CASRTDRTNTEAFF. In DNA, the CDR3 is TGTGCCAGCAGAACCGACAGGACGAACACTGAAGCTTTCTTT.

The chain links TRBV12-3 or TRBV12-4 to TRBJ1-5, with TRBD1 as a possible D gene (5 bases). CDR3 length: 13 amino acids. V was pared by 7 bases and J by 4 bases, with 11 bases between. In DNA form, the CDR3 reads TGTGCCAGCAACTCGGGGGTGAATCAGCCCCAGCATTTT. Its translation is CASNSGVNQPQHF.